By sample share, the clone carrying this TCR beta chain is medium-sized. What it binds is not known. The data originate from a study of STAT3 mutations in large granular lymphocyte leukemia. Produced via immunoSEQ multiplex PCR; TCRdb's table is partial and in-frame only. The top ten clones hold roughly 74% of a sample with 2,000 to 2,500 clones, roughly a fifth of them seen once. The CDR3 extends over 13 amino acids. J lost 7 bases, V lost 5 bases, and 5 bases had no gene match. Germline V gene lookup returns CDR1 GTSNPN and CDR2 SVGIG (reference sequence). Notes on the study in general: Every T-cell large granular lymphocyte leukemia patient had at least one immunodominant TCR beta clonotype.

Source material: peripheral blood mononuclear cells. This sequence joins TRBV30 and TRBJ1-6; 7 bases align to TRBD1. The sequence was collected from a man in his 60s with T-cell large granular lymphocyte leukemia. Some clones in this sample may be carry-over from other donors' samples. The CDR3 DNA sequence: TGTGCCTGGGCCGGGACAGAGAATTCACCCCTCCACTTT. Its translation is CAWAGTENSPLHF.